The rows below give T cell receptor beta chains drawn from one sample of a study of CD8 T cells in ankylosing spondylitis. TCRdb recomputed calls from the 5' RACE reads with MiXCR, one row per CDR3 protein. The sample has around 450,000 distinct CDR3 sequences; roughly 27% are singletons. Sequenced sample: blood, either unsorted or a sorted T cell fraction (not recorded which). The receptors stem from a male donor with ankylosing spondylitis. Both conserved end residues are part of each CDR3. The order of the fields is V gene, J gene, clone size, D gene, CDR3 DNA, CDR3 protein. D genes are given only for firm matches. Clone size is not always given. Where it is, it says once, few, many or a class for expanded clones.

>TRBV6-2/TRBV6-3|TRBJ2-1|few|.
TGTGCCAGCAGTCAAGGGGACTTTCGGAATGAGCAGTTCTTC
CASSQGDFRNEQFF
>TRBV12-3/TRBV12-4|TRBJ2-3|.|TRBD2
TGTGCCAGCAGACAACTAGCGGGAGGCGGCACAGATACGCAGTATTTT
CASRQLAGGGTDTQYF
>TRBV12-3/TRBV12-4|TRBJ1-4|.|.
TGTGCCAGCGCGTGGGGATTAGGGGAAAAACCGTTTTTT
CASAWGLGEKPFF
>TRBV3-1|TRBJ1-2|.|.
TGTGCCAGCAGCCAAGATCTGGAGGGGGTCTATGGCTACACCTTC
CASSQDLEGVYGYTF
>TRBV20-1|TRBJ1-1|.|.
TGCAGTGCTAGAGATCTTCAGGGTCTCGGGAACACTGAAGCTTTCTTT
CSARDLQGLGNTEAFF
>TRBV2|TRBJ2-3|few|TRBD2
TGTGCCAGCCGTCCGCGGGAGACCACAGATACGCAGTATTTT
CASRPRETTDTQYF
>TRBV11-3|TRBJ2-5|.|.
TGTGCCAGCATGCGGACCTGGCAAGAGACCCAGTACTTC
CASMRTWQETQYF
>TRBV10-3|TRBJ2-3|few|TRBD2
TGTGCCATCTCACCGGGGGGGGCCACAGATACGCAGTATTTT
CAISPGGATDTQYF
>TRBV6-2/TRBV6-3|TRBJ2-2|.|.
TGTGCCAGCAGTTACCGAAGTGAAAGAAAGCTGTTTTTT
CASSYRSERKLFF
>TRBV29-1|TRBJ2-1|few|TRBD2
TGCAGCGTCCATAGCGGGAGGGGGACCTACAATGAGCAGTTCTTC
CSVHSGRGTYNEQFF
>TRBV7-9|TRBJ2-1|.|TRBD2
TGTGCCAGCAGCTCAAGGACTAGCGGGAGGAATTACAATGAGCAGTTCTTC
CASSSRTSGRNYNEQFF
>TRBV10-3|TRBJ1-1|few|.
TGTGCCATCAGTGAGCGGGGGGGGCAGGGTGCCTCGAACACTGAAGCTTTCTTT
CAISERGGQGASNTEAFF
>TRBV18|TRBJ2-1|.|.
TGTGCCAGCTCACCATTCCGGGACTACAATGAGCAGTTCTTC
CASSPFRDYNEQFF
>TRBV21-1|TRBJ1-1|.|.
TGTGCCAGCAGCTGGGGGGAAGGGAGGAACACTGAAGCTTTCTTT
CASSWGEGRNTEAFF
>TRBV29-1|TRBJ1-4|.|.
TGCAGCGATTACGGGGTCCGAGCAACTAATGAAAAACTGTTTTTT
CSDYGVRATNEKLFF
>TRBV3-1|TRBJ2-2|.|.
TGTGCCAGCAGCCTGGAGGCAGGGGAGGCCGGGGAGCTGTTTTTT
CASSLEAGEAGELFF